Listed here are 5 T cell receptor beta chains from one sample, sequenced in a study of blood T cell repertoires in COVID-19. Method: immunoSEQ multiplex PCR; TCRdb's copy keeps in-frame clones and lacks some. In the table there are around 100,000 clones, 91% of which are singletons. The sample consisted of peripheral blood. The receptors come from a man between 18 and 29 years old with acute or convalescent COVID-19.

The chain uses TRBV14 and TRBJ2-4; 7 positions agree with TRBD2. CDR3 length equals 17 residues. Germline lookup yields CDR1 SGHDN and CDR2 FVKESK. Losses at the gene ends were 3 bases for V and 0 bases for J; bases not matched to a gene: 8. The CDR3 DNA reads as TGTGCCAGCAGCCACTCGGGGGGTGGACTAGCCAAAAACATTCAGTACTTC. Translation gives CASSHSGGGLAKNIQYF. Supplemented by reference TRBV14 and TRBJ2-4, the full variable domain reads EAGVTQFPSHSVIEKGQTVTLRCDPISGHDNLYWYRRVMGKEIKFLLHFVKESKQDESGMPNNRFLAERTGGTYSTLKVQPAELEDSGVYFCASSHSGGGLAKNIQYFGAGTRLSVL.

The CDR3 region is CASSLGQQDTQYF. The CDR3 DNA reads TGTGCCAGCTCCCTGGGGCAGCAAGATACGCAGTATTTT. This chain joins TRBV2 and TRBJ2-3; TRBD1 is a possible D gene (5 bases). The CDR3 contains 13 residues. Germline CDR1 reads SNHLY; CDR2 reads FYNNEI. V lost 8 bases and J 5 bases, leaving 14 bases between the germline ends.

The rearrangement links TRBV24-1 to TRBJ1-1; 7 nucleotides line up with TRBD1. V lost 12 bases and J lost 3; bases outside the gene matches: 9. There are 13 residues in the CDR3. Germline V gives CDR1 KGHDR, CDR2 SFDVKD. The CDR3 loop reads CAARDQGDTEAFF. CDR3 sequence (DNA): TGTGCCGCCCGAGACCAGGGGGACACTGAAGCTTTCTTT.

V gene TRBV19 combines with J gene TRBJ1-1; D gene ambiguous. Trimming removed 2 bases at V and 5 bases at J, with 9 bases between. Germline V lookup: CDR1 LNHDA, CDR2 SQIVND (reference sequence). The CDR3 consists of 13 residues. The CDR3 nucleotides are TGTGCCAGTAGTATAAGAGGGTATACTGAAGCTTTCTTT. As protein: CASSIRGYTEAFF. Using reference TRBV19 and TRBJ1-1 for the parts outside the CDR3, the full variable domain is DGGITQSPKYLFRKEGQNVTLSCEQNLNHDAMYWYRQDPGQGLRLIYYSQIVNDFQKGDIAEGYSVSREKKESFPLTVTSAQKNPTAFYLCASSIRGYTEAFFGQGTRLTVV.

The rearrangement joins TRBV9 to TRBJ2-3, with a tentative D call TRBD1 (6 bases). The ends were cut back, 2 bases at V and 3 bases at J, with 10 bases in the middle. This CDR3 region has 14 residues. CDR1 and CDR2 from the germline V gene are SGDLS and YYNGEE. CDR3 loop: CASSVIDRTDTQYF. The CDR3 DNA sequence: TGTGCCAGCAGCGTCATCGACAGGACAGATACGCAGTATTTT.